The next 31 T cell receptor beta chains were all read from a single sample in a study of beta chain features in type 1 diabetes. General study results and limits: All four CD4+ subsets of Type 1 diabetes patients contained TCRB CDR3s that were moderately but significantly shorter.

The investigators reverse transcribed all of the isolated RNA, so they sequenced expressed TCRB transcripts. Libraries were prepared by immunoSEQ multiplex PCR; TCRdb keeps only in-frame clonotypes and omits some of them. The sample lists over 20,000 clones, about 52% seen once, with 0.3% in the top ten. These receptors' antigens are unknown. Sequencing was performed on stem cell memory CD4+ T cells from blood. The receptors were gathered from a man between 25 and 39 years old with type 1 diabetes.

This chain links TRBV19 with TRBJ1-1, with TRBD1 matching over 11 bases. The length of the CDR3 is 14 residues. V lost 6 bases, J lost 6 bases, and 6 bases stayed unmatched. Germline loops: CDR1 LNHDA, CDR2 SQIVND (reference sequence). CDR3 sequence reads: CASSPGQGGSEAFF. CDR3 bases: TGTGCCAGTAGCCCGGGACAGGGGGGATCTGAAGCTTTCTTT.

This chain uses TRBV9 with TRBJ2-3; tentatively, D is TRBD1 (6 bases). Germline V CDR1 and CDR2: SGDLS, YYNGEE. There are 15 residues in the CDR3. The ends were cut back, 4 bases at V and 0 bases at J, with 12 bases in the middle. The CDR3 region has the DNA TGTGCCAGCAGCTACAGGGATCCTAGCACAGATACGCAGTATTTT. It translates to CASSYRDPSTDTQYF.

This clone was counted a single time. This rearrangement joins TRBV6-5 to TRBJ1-1; the D is unclear. The CDR3 consists of 15 residues. Deletions cut 0 bases from V and 2 bases from J, with 10 bases between. CDR1 MNHEY and CDR2 SVGAGI come from the germline V gene. CDR3 protein: CASSYSYYGNTEAFF. The DNA for the CDR3 is TGTGCCAGCAGTTACTCGTACTACGGAAACACTGAAGCTTTCTTT.

The chain has TRBV19 and TRBJ2-1, with D perhaps TRBD2 (5 bases). Per the germline V gene, CDR1 is LNHDA and CDR2 is SQIVND (reference sequence). CDR3 length: 18 residues. Trimming removed 2 bases at V and 4 bases at J, with 21 bases between. The CDR3 DNA sequence: TGTGCCAGTAGTATATCATGGCAAGGGAGACTTCGATACAATGAGCAGTTCTTC. It codes for CASSISWQGRLRYNEQFF.

This chain connects TRBV6-1 to TRBJ2-3; 7 positions match TRBD2. CDR1 MNHNS and CDR2 SASEGT come from the germline V gene. This CDR3 spans 12 amino acids. In DNA form, the CDR3 reads TGTGCGACCCGGGAGGACACAGATACGCAGTATTTT. Translated, it gives CATREDTDTQYF.

This chain uses TRBV19 with TRBJ1-5; 8 nucleotides agree with TRBD1. Unmatched junction bases numbered 2, after V lost 5 bases and J lost 2 bases. The germline V gene has CDR1 LNHDA and CDR2 SQIVND (reference sequence). This CDR3 has 14 amino acids. The CDR3 here is CASSETGGNQPQHF. DNA for the CDR3: TGTGCCAGTAGTGAGACAGGGGGCAATCAGCCCCAGCATTTT.

This chain links TRBV19 with TRBJ1-5; 8 positions match TRBD1. Germline V gene data show CDR1 as LNHDA and CDR2 as SQIVND (reference sequence). The CDR3 runs to 16 residues. V lost 6 bases to trimming and J lost 4 bases; unmatched junction nucleotides: 11. The CDR3 is CASSRTDRVENQPQHF. The CDR3 bases are TGTGCCAGTAGCCGGACGGACAGGGTTGAAAATCAGCCCCAGCATTTT.

The V and J genes are TRBV25-1 and TRBJ1-6, with D possibly matching TRBD1 (6 bases). Trimming took off 4 bases at V and 7 bases at J, with 11 bases between the two ends. The CDR3 is made up of 14 amino acids. The germline CDR1 and CDR2 sequences are MGHDK and SYGVNS. CDR3 residues: CASSVGGANSPLHF. DNA of the CDR3: TGTGCCAGCAGTGTCGGGGGGGCGAATTCACCCCTCCACTTT.

A single count supports this clone. V and J are TRBV15 and TRBJ1-1; D uncertain. The CDR3 spans 13 residues. V lost 1 base to trimming and J lost 8 bases, with 11 bases between them. Germline loops: CDR1 LNHNV, CDR2 YYDKDF (reference sequence). CDR3 protein: CATSRAQRPEAFF. The CDR3 DNA is TGTGCCACCAGCAGAGCGCAGCGTCCCGAAGCTTTCTTT. The entire variable domain, with the rest obtained from reference TRBV15 and TRBJ1-1, is as follows: DAMVIQNPRYQVTQFGKPVTLSCSQTLNHNVMYWYQQKSSQAPKLLFHYYDKDFNNEADTPDNFQSRRPNTSFCFLDIRSPGLGDTAMYLCATSRAQRPEAFFGQGTRLTVV.

A few counts support this clone. The genes are TRBV10-3 and TRBJ2-2; TRBD2 agrees at 7 bases. The CDR3 sequence is 17 residues long. V shed 0 bases, J shed 0 bases, and the junction held 4 bases outside the gene matches. Germline-derived CDR1 and CDR2 are ENHRY and SYGVKD. The CDR3 nucleotides are TGTGCCATCAGTGAGTCCGGTGCGGGGGCGAACACCGGGGAGCTGTTTTTT. Translated, it gives CAISESGAGANTGELFF.

The rearrangement uses TRBV5-8 and TRBJ2-3, with a possible D match to TRBD2 (7 bases). Deletions cut 4 bases from V and 1 base from J, with 10 bases between. The CDR3 length is 14 residues. Germline loops: CDR1 SGHTS, CDR2 YDEGEE. The CDR3 DNA follows: TGTGCCAGCAGCGGGGGGGCCCGCACAGATACGCAGTATTTT. Its translation is CASSGGARTDTQYF.

This clone has only a few counts. This chain links TRBV11-2 with TRBJ1-2, with TRBD1 identical over 7 bases. Trimming cost V 5 bases and J 3 bases; bases outside gene matches: 6. This CDR3 has 14 residues. Germline-derived CDR1 and CDR2 are SGHAT and FQNNGV. The CDR3 DNA reads as TGTGCCAGCAGCCCGACCGGGACAGACTATGGCTACACCTTC. Translating it yields CASSPTGTDYGYTF.

The chain employs TRBV7-9 and TRBJ1-2; no firm D call. Trimming took off 1 base at V and 0 bases at J, with 9 bases between the two ends. Germline CDR1 and CDR2: SEHNR and FQNEAQ (reference sequence). The CDR3 contains 15 residues. Here the CDR3 reads CASSLGRLTNYGYTF. DNA for the CDR3: TGTGCCAGCAGCTTAGGGCGGTTAACTAACTATGGCTACACCTTC.

Written as DNA, the CDR3 is TGTGCCAGCAGTGATAGCGGGGGGGCCTTCGAGCAGTACTTC. Translated: CASSDSGGAFEQYF. The genes are TRBV2 and TRBJ2-7; 11 bases agree with TRBD2. Germline CDR1 reads SNHLY; CDR2 reads FYNNEI. After removal of 3 bases from V and 6 bases from J, the junction contained 4 bases not matched to a gene. CDR3 length equals 14 residues.

The rearrangement uses TRBV6-5 and TRBJ2-1; 8 nucleotides line up with TRBD2. The length of the CDR3 is 16 residues. Germline lookup yields CDR1 MNHEY and CDR2 SVGAGI. Trimming took 2 bases from V and 6 from J; bases not matched to a gene: 9. Here the CDR3 DNA reads TGTGCCAGCAGTTACCGTGGTAGCGGGAAAGGCAATGAGCAGTTCTTC. Translated, it gives CASSYRGSGKGNEQFF.

This sequence joins TRBV6-1 and TRBJ2-5; TRBD1 agrees at 9 bases. This CDR3 region has 17 residues. With 0 bases clipped from V and 5 bases from J, the junction kept 10 bases outside the gene matches. CDR1 is MNHNS and CDR2 is SASEGT in the germline V gene. The CDR3 nucleotides are TGTGCCAGCAGTGAAGCGCTAGGACAGGGGAAATTTGAGACCCAGTACTTC. Amino acids: CASSEALGQGKFETQYF.

This clone was counted once. The rearrangement joins TRBV21-1 to TRBJ1-5; the DNA was not compared with TRBD1, the D call given in the table. TRBV21-1 counts as a pseudogene. The CDR3 is 19 residues long. The CDR3 loop reads CASSSRRDRDRWGNQPQHF. As DNA, the CDR3 is TGTGCCAGCAGCTCACGCCGGGACAGGGACCGTTGGGGCAATCAGCCCCAGCATTTT.

The rearrangement uses TRBV19 and TRBJ1-5; 7 bases agree with TRBD1. The CDR3 is made up of 15 amino acids. The V segment lost 7 bases and the J segment 0 bases; nucleotides outside the gene matches: 6. The germline V gene encodes CDR1 LNHDA and CDR2 SQIVND (reference sequence). The CDR3 DNA sequence: TGTGCCAGTACCACCACAGGGGTTAGCAATCAGCCCCAGCATTTT. Translation gives CASTTTGVSNQPQHF. The full variable domain, with the rest looked up from reference TRBV19 and TRBJ1-5, is DGGITQSPKYLFRKEGQNVTLSCEQNLNHDAMYWYRQDPGQGLRLIYYSQIVNDFQKGDIAEGYSVSREKKESFPLTVTSAQKNPTAFYLCASTTTGVSNQPQHFGDGTRLSIL.

The chain recombines TRBV30 with TRBJ1-1; TRBD1 might be the D (5 bases). This CDR3 region has 13 residues. CDR1 is GTSNPN and CDR2 is SVGIG in the germline V gene (reference sequence). V lost 5 bases and J lost 3, with 13 bases in between. CDR3 sequence (DNA): TGTGCCTGGGGCAGGGAGGTCGACACTGAAGCTTTCTTT. Translating it yields CAWGREVDTEAFF.

This chain uses TRBV6-6 with TRBJ2-2; 7 positions match TRBD1. Germline-derived CDR1 and CDR2 are MNHNY and SVGAGI (reference sequence). There are 14 residues in the CDR3. With 7 bases clipped from V and 4 bases from J, the junction kept 6 bases outside the gene matches. This CDR3 is CASKRDRLTGELFF. The CDR3, as DNA: TGTGCCAGCAAGAGGGACAGACTCACCGGGGAGCTGTTTTTT.

The genes are TRBV6-1 and TRBJ1-5; TRBD1 is a possible D gene (5 bases). The germline gives CDR1 MNHNS, CDR2 SASEGT. This CDR3 is 15 amino acids long. V lost 8 bases, J lost 2 bases, and 16 bases lay in between. The CDR3 bases are TGTGCCAGCGGGGGAGGGGATGCCGGCAATCAGCCCCAGCATTTT. It is translated as CASGGGDAGNQPQHF.

The rearrangement uses TRBV2 and TRBJ2-3; maybe TRBD2 (6 bases). Germline V gene lookup returns CDR1 SNHLY and CDR2 FYNNEI. V shed 5 bases and J shed 2 bases, with 23 bases lying between them. The CDR3 length is 18 residues. CDR3 in amino acids: CASSFLGLGLRSTDTQYF. The CDR3 nucleotides are TGTGCCAGCAGTTTTTTGGGTTTGGGACTCAGATCCACAGATACGCAGTATTTT.

This clone appeared a few times. The gene calls are TRBV6-1 and TRBJ2-1, with TRBD1 matching 10 bases. J was trimmed by 5 bases and V by 3 bases; bases with no gene match: 7. Germline CDR1 MNHNS, CDR2 SASEGT. The CDR3 spans 16 residues. The CDR3 DNA is TGTGCCAGCAGTGATACACCGGGACAGGGGCACAATGAGCAGTTCTTC. Translated, it gives CASSDTPGQGHNEQFF.

The rearrangement uses TRBV18 and TRBJ2-5, with 10 bases fitting TRBD2. The J segment lost 3 bases and the V segment lost 4 bases, leaving 5 bases of the junction unmatched. CDR1 and CDR2 from the germline V gene are KGHSH and LQKENI. CDR3 size: 15 residues. This chain's CDR3 is CASSQQGLAEETQYF. The CDR3 bases are TGTGCCAGCTCACAACAAGGACTAGCGGAAGAGACCCAGTACTTC.

The chain recombines TRBV27 with TRBJ1-1, with TRBD1 as a possible D gene (6 bases). Germline V gene sequence: CDR1 MNHEY, CDR2 SMNVEV (reference sequence). V lost 3 bases and J lost 5, with 16 bases in between. CDR3 length equals 15 residues. Here the CDR3 reads CASSFGDRGGTEAFF. The CDR3 nucleotides are TGTGCCAGCAGTTTTGGTGATAGGGGGGGGACTGAAGCTTTCTTT.

A few counts support this clone. V usage is TRBV5-6 and J usage is TRBJ2-4, with unresolved D. This CDR3 has 11 residues. V was cut by 1 base and J by 7 bases, with 3 bases left in between. Looked up from germline, CDR1 is SGHDT and CDR2 is YYEEEE. The CDR3 is CASSLTNIQYF. CDR3 nucleotides: TGTGCCAGCAGCTTGACTAACATTCAGTACTTC.

The chain recombines TRBV4-2 with TRBJ1-3, with D unclear. In germline, CDR1 is LGHNA, CDR2 YNFKEQ. V lost 6 bases and J 1 base, leaving 10 bases between the germline ends. This CDR3 comprises 14 residues. CDR3 in amino acids: CASSRSGSGNTIYF. DNA of the CDR3: TGTGCCAGCAGTCGGAGCGGGTCTGGAAACACCATATATTTT.

The chain employs TRBV6-1 and TRBJ2-7, with 9 bases matching TRBD2. With 0 bases clipped from V and 1 base from J, the junction kept 1 base outside the gene matches. CDR1 and CDR2 (germline): MNHNS, SASEGT. This CDR3 has 15 residues. The CDR3 bases are TGTGCCAGCAGTGAAGCTAGCGGGAGTTCCTACGAGCAGTACTTC. Amino acid sequence: CASSEASGSSYEQYF.

This clone was observed a few times. V and J are TRBV28 and TRBJ1-1; 8 bases line up with TRBD1. Trimming removed 6 bases from V and 2 bases from J; junction bases left unmatched: 8. The CDR3 length is 15 residues. Germline V gives CDR1 MDHEN, CDR2 SYDVKM. DNA of the CDR3: TGTGCCAGCAGCCCGGGACAGGCGACTAACACTGAAGCTTTCTTT. Its translation is CASSPGQATNTEAFF.

In its sample, this clone was seen a few times. This chain connects TRBV5-4 to TRBJ2-3, with 13 bases that match TRBD2. The CDR3 runs 15 residues. Germline V gives CDR1 SGHNT, CDR2 YYREEE (reference sequence). The trim removed 1 base at V and 4 bases at J, leaving 0 bases unmatched. The DNA of the CDR3 is TGTGCCAGCAGCTTGACTAGCGGGGGGGCAGATACGCAGTATTTT. Its protein product is CASSLTSGGADTQYF.

The rearrangement joins TRBV7-2 to TRBJ2-1; 9 bases line up with TRBD2. Germline V gene lookup returns CDR1 SGHTA and CDR2 FQGNSA. The V segment lost 4 bases and the J segment 10 bases; nucleotides outside the gene matches: 2. This CDR3 region has 12 residues. CDR3 sequence (DNA): TGTGCCAGCAGCTCCGGACTAGCGGAGCAGTTCTTC. Translated, it gives CASSSGLAEQFF.